Listed below are T cell receptor beta chains from one sample, sequenced in a study of PD-L1 blockade in urothelial cancer. Repertoires were generated with immunoSEQ multiplex PCR, while TCRdb's copy carries only in-frame clones and drops some. The sample records more than 35,000 clones, roughly 90% being singletons. The material sequenced was PBMCs, taken around atezolizumab (anti-PD-L1) treatment. All receptors come from a man aged 65 to 85 with urothelial cancer. Each CDR3 is given with its conserved first and last residue. Each record gives: J gene, D gene, clone size, V gene, CDR3 DNA, CDR3 protein. A D gene is named only where the DNA matches it firmly. Part of the rows lack a size; the others show once, few, many or a class for expanded clones.

TRBJ2-7 | TRBD2 | NA | TRBV28 | TGTGCCAGCAGTTCTCCCACTAGCGGGACTTACGAGCAGTACTTC | CASSSPTSGTYEQYF
TRBJ1-1 | TRBD1 | NA | TRBV4-1 | TGCGCCAGCAGCCAAGGCCACCAGGACAGGGTTTCGTCTGAAGCTTTCTTT | CASSQGHQDRVSSEAFF
TRBJ2-2 | TRBD2 | NA | TRBV5-1 | TGCGCCAGCAGCTTGGAGTCGGGGGGGCTGGTAACCGGGGAGCTGTTTTTT | CASSLESGGLVTGELFF
TRBJ1-2 | NA | NA | TRBV15 | TGTGCCACCAGCAGAGATCGGGCGGGCTATGGCTACACCTTC | CATSRDRAGYGYTF
TRBJ2-5 | TRBD2 | NA | TRBV25-1 | TGTGCCAGCAGCCGACTAGCGGATTACCAAGAGACCCAGTACTTC | CASSRLADYQETQYF
TRBJ2-2 | TRBD1 | NA | TRBV28 | TGTGCCAGCCTTTCCGGGACAGGGGTAATCGGGGAGCTGTTTTTT | CASLSGTGVIGELFF
TRBJ2-7 | TRBD2 | NA | TRBV9 | TGTGCCAGCAGCGCCGGACTAGCGGAGACCTACGAGCAGTACTTC | CASSAGLAETYEQYF
TRBJ1-2 | NA | NA | TRBV5-5 | TGTGCCAGCAGTGTCGGCAGGATCTATGGCTACACCTTC | CASSVGRIYGYTF
TRBJ2-7 | NA | few | TRBV6-1 | TGTGCCAGCAGTGAAGCGCTTCGGGGGTACGAGCAGTACTTC | CASSEALRGYEQYF
TRBJ1-2 | TRBD1 | NA | TRBV18 | TGTGCCAGCTCACCTTCGGGACAGATCCTCTATGGCTACACCTTC | CASSPSGQILYGYTF
TRBJ2-5 | TRBD1 | NA | TRBV28 | TGTGCCACTAAAGGGACAGGGGGCCGGACCCAGTACTTC | CATKGTGGRTQYF
TRBJ2-6 | TRBD2 | NA | TRBV19 | TGTGCCAGTAGTACGGCTAGCGGGAGCTCTGGGGCCAACGTCCTGACTTTC | CASSTASGSSGANVLTF
TRBJ1-3 | NA | NA | TRBV19 | TGTGCCAGCTGCCCGGTTTTCTCTGGAAACACCATATATTTT | CASCPVFSGNTIYF
TRBJ2-3 | NA | NA | TRBV9 | TGTGCCAGCAGCGTAGGAACAGATACTAGCACAGATACGCAGTATTTT | CASSVGTDTSTDTQYF
TRBJ2-3 | TRBD1 | NA | TRBV5-1 | TGCGCCAGCAGCATGACAGGGGGCGCAGATACGCAGTATTTT | CASSMTGGADTQYF
TRBJ2-7 | TRBD2 | NA | TRBV7-2 | TGTGCCAGCAGCTTAGGGGCTAGCGGGACCGCATACGAGCAGTACTTC | CASSLGASGTAYEQYF
TRBJ2-2 | TRBD1 | NA | TRBV19 | TGTGCCAGTAAGGACAGGGGGCGCGGGGAGCTGTTTTTT | CASKDRGRGELFF
TRBJ2-1 | NA | NA | TRBV19 | TGTGCCAGTCGCAGGGAAAATGAGCAGTTCTTC | CASRRENEQFF
TRBJ2-7 | NA | NA | TRBV7-2 | TGTGCCAGCAGCTTCGGCGGAGGAGGTTACGAGCAGTACTTC | CASSFGGGGYEQYF
TRBJ1-4 | NA | NA | TRBV19 | TGTGCCAGTGGGTTCGGGGGTGGTATAAATGAAAAACTGTTTTTT | CASGFGGGINEKLFF
TRBJ2-2 | NA | NA | TRBV19 | TGTGCCAGTAGGGCGCAGGGGTCCGCTCCAGCCGGGGAGCTGTTTTTT | CASRAQGSAPAGELFF
TRBJ1-2 | NA | NA | TRBV28 | TGTGCCAGCAGTATTTATAACTATGGCTACACCTTC | CASSIYNYGYTF
TRBJ1-1 | NA | NA | TRBV7-2 | TGTGCCAGCAGCTTGACAGCGAACACTGAAGCTTTCTTT | CASSLTANTEAFF
TRBJ1-2 | TRBD1 | NA | TRBV7-2 | TGTGCCAGCAGCTTGTCTGGGACAGGGGCCAATGTCTATGGCTACACCTTC | CASSLSGTGANVYGYTF
TRBJ2-7 | NA | NA | TRBV28 | TGTGCCAGCAGCCCCTCTAGCGCCAGCTCCTACGAGCAGTACTTC | CASSPSSASSYEQYF
TRBJ1-2 | TRBD1 | NA | TRBV7-9 | TGTGCCAGCGGCTCTTACAGGGGGGCGGGCTATGGCTACACCTTC | CASGSYRGAGYGYTF
TRBJ2-7 | TRBD1 | NA | TRBV6-1 | TGTGCCAGCAGAACCGACAGGGGGCTAATCTACGAGCAGTACTTC | CASRTDRGLIYEQYF
TRBJ1-1 | NA | NA | TRBV12-5 | TGTGCTAGTGGCCCTGGCCTGAACACTGAAGCTTTCTTT | CASGPGLNTEAFF
TRBJ2-7 | NA | NA | TRBV28 | TGTGCCAGCAAGCGCCGGGGACAACTCTACGAGCAGTACTTC | CASKRRGQLYEQYF
TRBJ1-1 | NA | NA | TRBV15 | TGTGCCACCAGCAGAGATCGCGTTACTGAAGCTTTCTTT | CATSRDRVTEAFF
TRBJ2-7 | NA | NA | TRBV28 | TGTGCCAGCAGTTTATCCGGGTACTCCTACGAGCAGTACTTC | CASSLSGYSYEQYF
TRBJ1-5 | NA | NA | TRBV2 | TGTGCCAGCAGTTTCGGAGCGAATCAGCCCCAGCATTTT | CASSFGANQPQHF
TRBJ1-2 | NA | NA | TRBV5-1 | TGCGCCAGCAGCTTACTCCCCGGACAAGATGGCTACACCTTC | CASSLLPGQDGYTF
TRBJ1-4 | NA | NA | TRBV2 | TGTGCCAGCAAGTACAGAACCACAGAAAAACTGTTTTTT | CASKYRTTEKLFF